The clone carrying this T cell receptor (beta chain) has ten or more counts. This sample is part of a study of T-cell memory formation after mild COVID-19. V gave up 5 bases and J gave up 3 bases; unmatched junction bases: 5. The CDR3 sequence is 15 residues long. TCRdb used MiXCR to reprocess the 5' RACE reads, holding one entry per CDR3 protein. The data contain around 390,000 distinct CDR3 sequences, about 16% of them singletons. This receptor was identified in a man aged 18-30 years who had mild COVID-19 (a few samples of this study predate the infection). Cell type and time point are not known. Source material: PBMCs or a T cell subset sorted from them (not recorded which). V gene TRBV12-3 or TRBV12-4 combines with J gene TRBJ2-2; TRBD1 agrees at 8 bases. This CDR3 reads CASSPGQVYTGELFF. CDR3 bases: TGTGCCAGCAGTCCGGGACAGGTTTACACCGGGGAGCTGTTTTTT.